This T cell receptor beta chain comes out of a study of human T cells and chemical hapten exposure. Study-wide points: While controls formed fewer of them, expanded TCRs formed significantly more large CDR3 similarity clusters.

The CDR3 is made up of 16 amino acids. Unmatched junction bases numbered 4, after V lost 2 bases and J lost 0 bases. CDR1 MNHNY and CDR2 SVGAGI come from the germline V gene (reference sequence). For this clonotype: Its antigen is unknown.

Library construction involved attaching unique molecular identifiers to individual cDNA molecules, which allowed quantitative, reproducible TCR counting. TCRdb called the RACE reads again in MiXCR, with one record for every CDR3 protein. Here the sample spans 180,000 or so distinct CDR3 sequences, about 14% being singletons. As to time point: patch test 1, 2 weeks after DPC sensitization. Noted treatment: therapeutic diphenylcyclopropenone sensitization with weekly scalp DPC. J is TRBJ2-3 and V is TRBV6-6; 8 nucleotides align to TRBD2. The receptor's source is a woman aged 25-40 years with alopecia areata. Some clones in this sample may be carry-over from other donors' samples. The sample in question was whole blood, obtained in connection with sensitization to the hapten diphenylcyclopropenone (DPC). This chain's CDR3 is CASSYAASGSTDTQYF. DNA for the CDR3: TGTGCCAGCAGTTACGCCGCTAGCGGGAGCACAGATACGCAGTATTTT.